The 23 T cell receptor beta chains given below trace back to one sample, sequenced in a study of blood T cell repertoires in COVID-19. Sequencing was performed with immunoSEQ multiplex PCR; in TCRdb, only in-frame clones are kept and a portion is missing. The table lists 50,000 or so clones, roughly 79% of them singletons. The sample consisted of peripheral blood. These receptors originate from a woman in her fifties or sixties with acute or convalescent COVID-19.

Here the CDR3 DNA reads TGTGCCAGCTCACCGACCAGGGGGTTTAGCTATGGCTACACCTTC. This translates into CASSPTRGFSYGYTF. The chain carries TRBV18 and TRBJ1-2, with 7 bases that match TRBD1. CDR3 length: 15 amino acids. V lost 3 bases and J lost 4; bases outside the gene matches: 8. Germline CDR1 and CDR2: KGHSH and LQKENI.

This chain connects TRBV5-4 to TRBJ1-3; D is perhaps TRBD1 (6 bases). The V gene's germline CDR1 is SGHNT and CDR2 YYREEE (reference sequence). V lost 3 bases and J 0 bases, leaving 10 bases between the germline ends. The CDR3 totals 15 residues. The DNA for the CDR3 is TGTGCCAGCAGCTACGAAGGGGGCTCTGGAAACACCATATATTTT. Its protein is CASSYEGGSGNTIYF. The variable domain in full, with the rest retrieved from reference TRBV5-4 and TRBJ1-3, is ETGVTQSPTHLIKTRGQQVTLRCSSQSGHNTVSWYQQALGQGPQFIFQYYREEENGRGNFPPRFSGLQFPNYSSELNVNALELDDSALYLCASSYEGGSGNTIYFGEGSWLTVV.

V usage is TRBV21-1 and J usage is TRBJ2-1; TRBD2, the table's D call, was not compared with the DNA. TRBV21-1 is a pseudogene segment. This CDR3 is built from 17 residues. CDR3 DNA: TGTGCCAGCAGCCAGCATGTTGCTAGCGGGAGGAAGGATGAGCAGTTCTTC. Its translation is CASSQHVASGRKDEQFF.

This rearrangement joins TRBV24-1 to TRBJ2-2, with 7 bases matching TRBD1. J lost 3 bases, V lost 9 bases, and 3 bases had no gene match. There are 13 residues in the CDR3. The germline V gene has CDR1 KGHDR and CDR2 SFDVKD. The CDR3 region is CATGDSDTGELFF. In DNA form, the CDR3 reads TGTGCCACCGGGGACAGTGACACCGGGGAGCTGTTTTTT.

V gene TRBV28 combines with J gene TRBJ2-7, with 8 bases that match TRBD2. The CDR3 spans 14 residues. Germline V CDR1 and CDR2: MDHEN, SYDVKM. The ends lost 8 bases at V and 1 base at J; junction bases unmatched: 7. CDR3 sequence (DNA): TGTGCCAGCCTCTCGGGGGGGGGTTCCTACGAGCAGTACTTC. Its translation is CASLSGGGSYEQYF.

The chain joins TRBV7-8 to TRBJ2-7; the match to TRBD2 covers 8 bases. With V trimmed by 1 base and J by 7 bases, 12 bases remained unmatched. The germline CDR1 and CDR2 sequences are SGHVS and FQNEAQ. The CDR3 totals 16 residues. For the CDR3, the DNA is TGTGCCAGCAGCTTAGAAGCGAGCGGGAGCTTTTGGGAGCAGTACTTC. Translated, it gives CASSLEASGSFWEQYF. Full variable domain (missing parts from reference TRBV7-8 and TRBJ2-7): GAGVSQSPRYKVAKRGQDVALRCDPISGHVSLFWYQQALGQGPEFLTYFQNEAQLDKSGLPSDRFFAERPEGSVSTLKIQRTQQEDSAVYLCASSLEASGSFWEQYFGPGTRLTVT.

The rearrangement links TRBV6-2 or TRBV6-3 to TRBJ1-5; D not certain. Trimming stripped 5 bases from V and 3 bases from J, with 11 bases between. The V gene's germline CDR1 is MNHEY and CDR2 SVGEGT. This CDR3 comprises 14 residues. This chain's CDR3 is CASSRHQLNQPQHF. CDR3 coding DNA: TGTGCCAGCAGTCGACACCAACTCAATCAGCCCCAGCATTTT.

This chain joins TRBV6-5 and TRBJ2-1; 7 nucleotides match TRBD1. CDR1 is MNHEY, CDR2 SVGAGI, per germline. This CDR3 has 13 amino acids. V dropped 8 bases and J dropped 8; count of bases not matched to a gene: 9. CDR3: CASRNGQDYEQFF. As DNA, the CDR3 is TGTGCCAGCCGAAATGGACAGGATTATGAGCAGTTCTTC.

The chain links TRBV18 to TRBJ1-1; D remains ambiguous. This CDR3 comprises 15 residues. Germline V CDR1 and CDR2: KGHSH, LQKENI. The V end lost 0 bases, the J end lost 0 bases, and 8 bases lay between the germline ends. The CDR3 coding sequence is TGTGCCAGCTCACCACCGGGGAGAATGAACACTGAAGCTTTCTTT. This sequence encodes CASSPPGRMNTEAFF.

This chain joins TRBV27 and TRBJ2-1; TRBD2 matches at 10 bases. Unmatched junction bases numbered 6, after V lost 5 bases and J lost 5 bases. CDR3 size: 15 residues. Germline CDR1 and CDR2: MNHEY and SMNVEV (reference sequence). The CDR3 spells CASSPLAGAHNEQFF. CDR3 in DNA: TGTGCCAGCAGTCCGCTAGCGGGAGCCCACAATGAGCAGTTCTTC.

The genes are TRBV19 and TRBJ2-5; 7 bases fit TRBD1. Trimming cost V 6 bases and J 4 bases; bases outside gene matches: 8. This CDR3 region has 14 residues. Germline V gene lookup returns CDR1 LNHDA and CDR2 SQIVND (reference sequence). The CDR3 sequence: CASRNRGRGETQYF. The CDR3 nucleotides read TGTGCCAGTAGGAACAGGGGAAGGGGAGAGACCCAGTACTTC.

The V and J genes are TRBV7-2 and TRBJ1-5; D uncertain. This CDR3 comprises 16 residues. Germline lookup yields CDR1 SGHTA and CDR2 FQGNSA. V lost 1 base, J lost 0 bases, and 10 bases lay in between. CDR3 nucleotide sequence: TGTGCCAGCAGCTTAGGAGGGCAGGATAGCAATCAGCCCCAGCATTTT. It yields the protein CASSLGGQDSNQPQHF.

This clone was seen only a few times. The chain uses TRBV9 and TRBJ2-1; tentative D call: TRBD1 (5 bases). CDR3 length: 14 residues. Trimming stripped 3 bases from V and 4 bases from J, with 11 bases between. Germline assignment: CDR1 SGDLS and CDR2 YYNGEE. The CDR3 loop is CASSGGPTYNEQFF. The CDR3 DNA sequence: TGTGCCAGCAGCGGGGGCCCGACATACAATGAGCAGTTCTTC. Full variable domain (missing parts from reference TRBV9 and TRBJ2-1): DSGVTQTPKHLITATGQRVTLRCSPRSGDLSVYWYQQSLDQGLQFLIQYYNGEERAKGNILERFSAQQFPDLHSELNLSSLELGDSALYFCASSGGPTYNEQFFGPGTRLTVL.

This clone has a handful of counts. The chain couples TRBV9 to TRBJ1-2, with D uncertain. The CDR3 extends over 13 amino acids. Germline V gene lookup returns CDR1 SGDLS and CDR2 YYNGEE. V dropped 0 bases and J dropped 8 bases, with 11 bases sitting between them. The CDR3 reads CASSVEFEAGYTF. CDR3 nucleotides: TGTGCCAGCAGCGTAGAATTTGAGGCCGGCTACACCTTC. Full variable domain (remainder filled in from reference TRBV9 and TRBJ1-2): DSGVTQTPKHLITATGQRVTLRCSPRSGDLSVYWYQQSLDQGLQFLIQYYNGEERAKGNILERFSAQQFPDLHSELNLSSLELGDSALYFCASSVEFEAGYTFGSGTRLTVV.

The CDR3 DNA reads as TGTGCCAGCAGCTTAGAAACTTGGGGAGATGGGGTCGACACAGATACGCAGTATTTT. It encodes CASSLETWGDGVDTDTQYF. The chain recombines TRBV11-3 with TRBJ2-3; a weak D match, TRBD2 (5 bases). Trimming removed 0 bases from V and 2 bases from J, with 21 bases in between. CDR1 is SGHNT, CDR2 YENEEA, per germline. This CDR3 has 19 amino acids.

V is TRBV16 and J is TRBJ2-3; 7 bases fit TRBD2. Unmatched junction bases numbered 2, after V lost 0 bases and J lost 2 bases. The CDR3 loop spans 15 amino acids. Germline V gene sequence: CDR1 KGHSY, CDR2 FQNENV. CDR3 protein: CASSQSSGNTDTQYF. In DNA form, the CDR3 reads TGTGCCAGCAGCCAATCCAGCGGGAACACAGATACGCAGTATTTT.

CDR3 protein: CASSYVGQGATEAFF. The CDR3 nucleotides are TGTGCCAGCAGTTACGTTGGACAGGGAGCCACTGAAGCTTTCTTT. This chain connects TRBV6-5 to TRBJ1-1, with 8 bases fitting TRBD1. CDR1 MNHEY and CDR2 SVGAGI come from the germline V gene. The CDR3 has 15 amino acids. After removal of 2 bases from V and 4 bases from J, the junction contained 6 bases not matched to a gene.

The rearrangement links TRBV4-1 to TRBJ1-5; possible D gene TRBD1, 6 bases. Germline V gene data show CDR1 as MGHRA and CDR2 as YSYEKL. This CDR3 has 15 residues. Trimming cost V 0 bases and J 6 bases, with 12 bases left between them. CDR3: CASSQDVQGAQPQHF. As DNA, the CDR3 is TGCGCCAGCAGCCAAGATGTACAGGGTGCTCAGCCCCAGCATTTT.

The J gene is TRBJ1-5, the V gene TRBV6-5, with D perhaps TRBD1 (6 bases). Germline loops: CDR1 MNHEY, CDR2 SVGAGI. Trimming shortened V by 8 bases and J by 7 bases, and 12 bases separated the two germline ends. The CDR3 is made up of 12 amino acids. In DNA form, the CDR3 reads TGTGCCAGCCTGCAGGGGTGGCAGCCCCAGCATTTT. Translated, it gives CASLQGWQPQHF.

The chain employs TRBV29-1 and TRBJ2-7; perhaps TRBD2 as D (6 bases). Germline V gene data show CDR1 as SQVTM and CDR2 as ANQGSEA. The V end lost 7 bases, the J end lost 5 bases, and 12 bases lay between the germline ends. The CDR3 has 11 amino acids. The CDR3 DNA sequence: TGCAGCGGGCGGGGCGCGCACGAGCAGTACTTC. Translation: CSGRGAHEQYF.

This clone has a single count. The CDR3 DNA reads as TGTGCCAGCAGCGTAGGACATAGCCAAGAGACCCAGTACTTC. It specifies CASSVGHSQETQYF. This chain links TRBV9 with TRBJ2-5; D call uncertain. Germline V gene lookup returns CDR1 SGDLS and CDR2 YYNGEE. This CDR3 has 14 amino acids. The V end lost 0 bases, the J end lost 1 base, and 7 bases lay between the germline ends.

The chain has TRBV7-3 and TRBJ1-1; no clear D gene. Trimming stripped 0 bases from V and 0 bases from J, with 5 bases between. Germline V gene lookup returns CDR1 SGHTA and CDR2 FQGTGA. The CDR3 covers 14 residues. CDR3: CASSLTPMNTEAFF. The CDR3 nucleotides read TGTGCCAGCAGCTTAACCCCAATGAACACTGAAGCTTTCTTT. The variable domain in full, with the rest retrieved from reference TRBV7-3 and TRBJ1-1, is GAGVSQTPSNKVTEKGKYVELRCDPISGHTALYWYRQSLGQGPEFLIYFQGTGAADDSGLPNDRFFAVRPEGSVSTLKIQRTERGDSAVYLCASSLTPMNTEAFFGQGTRLTVV.

This chain uses TRBV6-2 or TRBV6-3 with TRBJ2-2; 8 bases align to TRBD1. The germline gives CDR1 MNHEY, CDR2 SVGEGT. This CDR3 has 16 amino acids. Germline trimming cut 2 bases from V and 1 base from J; bases unmatched to any gene: 3. CDR3 bases: TGTGCCAGCAGTTACCCCGGGACAGGGAACACCGGGGAGCTGTTTTTT. Its protein is CASSYPGTGNTGELFF.